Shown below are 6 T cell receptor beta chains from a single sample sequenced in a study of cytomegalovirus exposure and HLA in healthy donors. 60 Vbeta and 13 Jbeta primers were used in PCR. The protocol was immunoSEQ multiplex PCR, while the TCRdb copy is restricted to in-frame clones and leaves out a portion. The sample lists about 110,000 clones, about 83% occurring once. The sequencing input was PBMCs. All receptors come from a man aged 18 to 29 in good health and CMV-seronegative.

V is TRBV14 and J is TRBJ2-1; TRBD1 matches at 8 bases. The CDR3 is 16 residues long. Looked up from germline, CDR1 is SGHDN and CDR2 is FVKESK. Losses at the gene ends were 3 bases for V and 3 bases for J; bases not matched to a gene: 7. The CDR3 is CASSHRTGTYYNEQFF. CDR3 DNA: TGTGCCAGCAGCCACCGGACAGGGACTTACTACAATGAGCAGTTCTTC.

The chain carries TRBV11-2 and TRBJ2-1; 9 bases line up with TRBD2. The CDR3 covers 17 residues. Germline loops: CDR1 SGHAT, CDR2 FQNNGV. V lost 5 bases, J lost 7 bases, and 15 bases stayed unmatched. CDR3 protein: CASSQSPRSGRSNEQFF. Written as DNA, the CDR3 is TGTGCCAGCAGCCAAAGTCCGAGGAGCGGGAGGAGTAATGAGCAGTTCTTC. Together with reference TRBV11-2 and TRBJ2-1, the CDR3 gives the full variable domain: EAGVAQSPRYKIIEKRQSVAFWCNPISGHATLYWYQQILGQGPKLLIQFQNNGVVDDSQLPKDRFSAERLKGVDSTLKIQPAKLEDSAVYLCASSQSPRSGRSNEQFFGPGTRLTVL.

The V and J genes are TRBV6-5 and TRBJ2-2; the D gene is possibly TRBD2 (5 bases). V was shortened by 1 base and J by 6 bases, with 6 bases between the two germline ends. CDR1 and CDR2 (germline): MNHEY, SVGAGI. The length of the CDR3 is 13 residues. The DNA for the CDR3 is TGTGCCAGCAGTTACTTCGGGGCCGGGGAGCTGTTTTTT. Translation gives CASSYFGAGELFF.

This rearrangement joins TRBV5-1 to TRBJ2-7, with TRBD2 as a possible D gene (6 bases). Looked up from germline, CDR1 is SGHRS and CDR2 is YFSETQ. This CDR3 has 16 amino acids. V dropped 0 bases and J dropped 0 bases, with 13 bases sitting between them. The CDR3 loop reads CASSLEGGVSSYEQYF. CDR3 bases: TGCGCCAGCAGCTTGGAGGGCGGGGTGAGCTCCTACGAGCAGTACTTC.

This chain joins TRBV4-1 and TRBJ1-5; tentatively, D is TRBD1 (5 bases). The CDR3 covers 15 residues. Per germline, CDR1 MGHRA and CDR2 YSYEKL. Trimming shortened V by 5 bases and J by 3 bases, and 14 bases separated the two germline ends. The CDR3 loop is CASSGGTGFNQPQHF. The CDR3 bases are TGCGCCAGCAGCGGGGGGACGGGTTTCAATCAGCCCCAGCATTTT.

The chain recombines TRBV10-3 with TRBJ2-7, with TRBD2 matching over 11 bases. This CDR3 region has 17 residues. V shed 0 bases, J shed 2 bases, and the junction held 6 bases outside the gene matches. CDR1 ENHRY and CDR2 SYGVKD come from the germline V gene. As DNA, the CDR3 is TGTGCCATCAGTGAGTCTGGGCTAGCGGGAGGTACCTACGAGCAGTACTTC. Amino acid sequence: CAISESGLAGGTYEQYF.